This TCR beta chain originates from a study of T cells in Graves' hyperthyroidism and ophthalmopathy. TCR beta CDR3 regions were amplified from RNA. First-round RT-PCR of the TCR CDR3 relied on the HTBI primer set. TCRdb processed the multiplex PCR reads anew with MiXCR; each CDR3 protein has one entry. The sample has 600,000 or so distinct CDR3 sequences; 35% to 55% are singletons. Study-level findings and limits: Ophthalmopathy and stable hyperthyroidism were told apart by a 13 V-J model.

The CDR3 extends over 13 amino acids. Germline V lookup: CDR1 SGHRS, CDR2 YFSETQ. V lost 4 bases to trimming and J lost 6 bases; unmatched junction nucleotides: 5. It was considered stable Graves' hyperthyroidism when ophthalmopathy did not progress within 18 months. Participants, patients aged 18 to 65, had newly diagnosed hyperthyroidism with a duration under 2 months. It was uncontrolled infection, other autoimmune disease, pregnancy or lactation that excluded patients. As for this clonotype: Antigen: not known.

The rearrangement links TRBV5-1 to TRBJ1-2, with 8 bases lining up with TRBD1. Sequencing used peripheral blood or thyroid tissue (not recorded which). This TCR was recovered from a woman aged 18-29 years with Graves' hyperthyroidism. Here the CDR3 reads CASSTQGVNGYTF. CDR3 coding DNA: TGCGCCAGCAGCACACAGGGGGTCAATGGCTACACCTTC.